This is a list of T cell receptor beta chains from one sample in a study of patients and donors after allogeneic stem cell transplantation. TCRdb re-called the RT-PCR reads with MiXCR, one entry per CDR3 protein. The repertoire consists of approximately 200,000 distinct CDR3 sequences, with roughly 14% occurring once and the leading ten covering 11%. What was sequenced was blood, either unsorted or a sorted T cell fraction (not recorded which). The receptors were gathered from a human donor who was either an allogeneic HSCT recipient or a stem cell or donor lymphocyte infusion donor (not recorded which). It is not recorded whose cells these are; they may come from a transplant donor. Both conserved end residues are trimmed from each CDR3. Each record gives: CDR3 protein, V gene.

ASSVYRDRGDEQF TRBV2
ASRLRGHDSTNTGELF TRBV6-1
SARPPSTGQETQY TRBV20-1
ASRQGDQPQH TRBV6-5
ASSQDSWTSGGAQDTQY TRBV4-3
ASAFSPGQGYAYT TRBV6-1
ASSSQSRVGNSPLH TRBV7-2
ASSLEGAVNYGYT TRBV11-2
ASSELTGTTEAF TRBV5-1
SAMGPAGTNNEQF TRBV20-1
ASSQATGQGSAEAF TRBV4-3
SVPIVGSSDTQY TRBV29-1
ASSQVAGVGTGELF TRBV3-1
SAPTTGAGNEQF TRBV20-1
ASSQGVTGAF TRBV3-1
AWRWGGIYGYT TRBV30
ASSSSGKYSYEQY TRBV28
ASSLAGVRETQY TRBV5-5
SARDGDSGESDTQY TRBV20-1
ASSFGQGNNEQF TRBV7-2
ASSARTAHGNEQF TRBV27
ASSATGKGHEQY TRBV27
ASSPRTGSGANVLT TRBV27
ASSLESYNEQF TRBV7-8
ASSPLGLNTGELF TRBV7-3
ASRLRGLLF TRBV27
ASSTRQGSGQPQH TRBV19
ASSRTRSANYGYT TRBV5-6
ASSLVGSTASSYEQY TRBV7-2
ASSQGTQSPLAEQF TRBV14
ASSSWGTGELF TRBV7-7
ASSPPGDEKREKLF TRBV18
SAHRGGTDTQY TRBV20-1
ATDRVGYT TRBV6-1
ASSQEAGLNSGANVLT TRBV4-3
ASSLSPRDYGYT TRBV7-3
ASSQSGTDYNEQF TRBV4-2
ASSLGTGGAANTGELF TRBV5-1
SARSPGLAGGVAGTDTQY TRBV20-1
SVGGAPGQGTDTQY TRBV29-1